Following are 17 T cell receptor beta chains from one sample sequenced in a study of vaccination and CD4 T cells after COVID-19. No antigen is known for these receptors. The Oncomine TCR Beta short-read assay sequenced DNA from cultured CD4+ T cells. One entry per CDR3 protein, called by TCRdb with MiXCR from the PCR reads. The table lists about 11,000 distinct CDR3 sequences, around three fifths of them singletons, with 26% in the top ten. Treatment: roughly nine-day PBMC culture with coronavirus spike peptide pools or control peptides (ViraFEST assay). The sample here was CD4+ T cells from blood, cultured in vitro, taken before SARS-CoV-2 vaccination. The source of these receptors is a human donor who had recovered from COVID-19.

The genes are TRBV2 and TRBJ2-7; TRBD2 matches at 8 bases. V lost 7 bases and J lost 2; bases outside the gene matches: 7. Germline V gene lookup returns CDR1 SNHLY and CDR2 FYNNEI. The CDR3 consists of 14 residues. The CDR3 spells CASNERETTYEQYF. DNA for the CDR3: TGTGCCAGCAACGAGCGGGAGACTACCTACGAGCAGTACTTC.

This chain links TRBV11-2 with TRBJ2-2; D unresolved. The length of the CDR3 is 15 residues. The germline V gene encodes CDR1 SGHAT and CDR2 FQNNGV. Trimming pared 5 bases from V and 3 bases from J, leaving 13 bases between. This chain's CDR3 is CASSPYRPDTGELFF. For the CDR3, the DNA is TGTGCCAGCAGCCCCTACAGACCGGACACCGGGGAGCTGTTTTTT.

The CDR3 here is CASSTTGGASWNQPQHF. The DNA of the CDR3 is TGTGCCAGCAGTACAACGGGTGGAGCGTCGTGGAATCAGCCCCAGCATTTT. The gene calls are TRBV12-3 or TRBV12-4 and TRBJ1-5; D not resolved. The germline V and J ends were trimmed by 5 bases and 4 bases, with 21 bases remaining between them. This CDR3 has 17 residues.

V and J are TRBV6-4 and TRBJ2-2; 7 bases fit TRBD2. V lost 7 bases to trimming and J lost 6 bases; unmatched junction nucleotides: 8. Germline assignment: CDR1 MRHNA and CDR2 SNTAGT. The CDR3 totals 14 residues. This CDR3 reads CASIVGGVAGELFF. In nucleotides, the CDR3 is TGTGCCAGCATAGTTGGGGGGGTGGCCGGGGAGCTGTTTTTT.

The chain has TRBV6-1 and TRBJ2-4, with 7 bases lining up with TRBD2. Germline values: CDR1 MNHNS, CDR2 SASEGT. This CDR3 has 15 amino acids. J gave up 9 bases and V 2 bases, and 10 bases lay outside the gene matches. The CDR3 region has the DNA TGTGCCAGCAGTGAAATTGGGGGGGGGATAAGCATTCAGTACTTC. Its translation: CASSEIGGGISIQYF.

This clonotype was observed a few times. V and J are TRBV1 and TRBJ1-4; the table's D gene call, TRBD1, was not cross checked with the DNA. TRBV1 is given as a pseudogene. CDR3 length: 15 amino acids. The CDR3 spells CTSSQIDRGNEKLFF. CDR3 sequence (DNA): TGCACCAGCAGCCAAATCGACAGGGGGAATGAAAAACTGTTTTTT.

This clonotype was picked up one time. CDR3 protein: CASSQDRGTGANVLTF. CDR3 nucleotide sequence: TGCGCCAGCAGCCAAGATCGGGGTACCGGGGCCAACGTCCTGACTTTC. V is TRBV4-1 and J is TRBJ2-6, with D tentatively TRBD2 (5 bases). Germline CDR1 MGHRA, CDR2 YSYEKL. The V end lost 0 bases, the J end lost 4 bases, and 10 bases lay between the germline ends. CDR3 length: 16 residues.

The CDR3 nucleotides are TGTGCCAGCAGGGGAGGGACGGGGAACACCGGGGAGCTGTTTTTT. Amino acid sequence: CASRGGTGNTGELFF. V usage is TRBV2 and J usage is TRBJ2-2, with 7 bases lining up with TRBD2. The CDR3 totals 15 residues. Per the germline V gene, CDR1 is SNHLY and CDR2 is FYNNEI. J was trimmed by 1 base and V by 6 bases; bases with no gene match: 5.

V gene TRBV19 combines with J gene TRBJ1-5; D is unresolved. The CDR3 spans 13 residues. The V gene's germline CDR1 is LNHDA and CDR2 SQIVND (reference sequence). The germline V and J ends were trimmed by 2 bases and 4 bases, with 6 bases remaining between them. The CDR3 spells CASSIKLNQPQHF. The CDR3 DNA sequence: TGTGCCAGTAGTATAAAACTAAATCAGCCCCAGCATTTT.

This chain joins TRBV6-2 or TRBV6-3 and TRBJ2-5, with D hard to call. Looked up from germline, CDR1 is MNHEY and CDR2 is SVGEGT. There are 15 residues in the CDR3. Trimming took 2 bases from V and 2 from J, leaving 12 bases between them. In DNA, the CDR3 is TGTGCCAGCAGTTACCGGGCGGCGAGACAAGAGACCCAGTACTTC. Protein sequence: CASSYRAARQETQYF.

This clonotype was observed a single time. This chain connects TRBV20-1 to TRBJ2-3, with 10 bases matching TRBD2. The V gene's germline CDR1 is DFQATT and CDR2 SNEGSKA (reference sequence). The CDR3 is made up of 14 amino acids. V lost 3 bases, J lost 6 bases, and 6 bases stayed unmatched. The CDR3 region is CSASASGRGDTQYF. The CDR3 nucleotides read TGCAGTGCTAGTGCCAGCGGGAGGGGGGATACGCAGTATTTT.

V usage is TRBV20-1 and J usage is TRBJ2-5; 9 bases line up with TRBD2. V was clipped by 4 bases and J by 4 bases; unmatched bases: 10. Germline-derived CDR1 and CDR2 are DFQATT and SNEGSKA (reference sequence). CDR3 length equals 15 residues. Here the CDR3 reads CSAMRTSARSETQYF. The CDR3 bases are TGCAGTGCTATGAGGACTAGCGCGAGATCAGAGACCCAGTACTTC.

The rearrangement uses TRBV4-2 and TRBJ1-1, with TRBD1 matching 8 bases. The length of the CDR3 is 16 residues. After removal of 0 bases from V and 6 bases from J, the junction contained 9 bases not matched to a gene. CDR1 is LGHNA and CDR2 is YNFKEQ in the germline V gene. The CDR3 is CASSQEETQGVAEAFF. The CDR3 coding sequence is TGTGCCAGCAGCCAAGAGGAAACACAGGGGGTCGCTGAAGCTTTCTTT.

The chain links TRBV20-1 to TRBJ1-1; 7 nucleotides line up with TRBD1. The CDR3 is made up of 15 amino acids. CDR1 and CDR2 (germline): DFQATT, SNEGSKA (reference sequence). Trimming at V came to 6 bases and at J to 5 bases, leaving 15 bases not matched to a gene. CDR3 sequence reads: CSASERDRQWTEAFF. DNA for the CDR3: TGCAGTGCCAGCGAAAGGGACAGACAATGGACTGAAGCTTTCTTT.

The V and J genes are TRBV7-2 and TRBJ2-2, with TRBD2 matching 7 bases. The germline V gene encodes CDR1 SGHTA and CDR2 FQGNSA. This CDR3 has 16 amino acids. The junction had 6 bases not matched to a gene; V was cut back by 5 bases and J by 0 bases. The CDR3 region is CASSLQLAANTGELFF. DNA of the CDR3: TGTGCCAGCAGCCTCCAGCTAGCGGCGAACACCGGGGAGCTGTTTTTT.

The chain carries TRBV11-3 and TRBJ1-1; weak D call: TRBD1 (5 bases). The CDR3 length is 16 residues. Germline V lookup: CDR1 SGHNT, CDR2 YENEEA. Trimming stripped 0 bases from V and 5 bases from J, with 16 bases between. The CDR3 sequence: CASSLDGRGGSTEAFF. The DNA for the CDR3 is TGTGCCAGCAGCTTAGATGGAAGGGGCGGAAGTACTGAAGCTTTCTTT.

This clonotype was counted a few times. The chain joins TRBV15 to TRBJ1-5; D gene unclear. V was pared by 3 bases and J by 0 bases, with 3 bases between. From germline, CDR1 is LNHNV and CDR2 YYDKDF (reference sequence). The CDR3 is 13 residues long. The CDR3 region has the DNA TGTGCCACCAGCAGCCTTAGCAATCAGCCCCAGCATTTT. The encoded protein is CATSSLSNQPQHF. The full variable domain, in which reference TRBV15 and TRBJ1-5 provide the parts outside the CDR3, is DAMVIQNPRYQVTQFGKPVTLSCSQTLNHNVMYWYQQKSSQAPKLLFHYYDKDFNNEADTPDNFQSRRPNTSFCFLDIRSPGLGDTAMYLCATSSLSNQPQHFGDGTRLSIL.